This TCR beta chain was captured by sequencing in a study of neurological immune-mediated disorders. The V end lost 0 bases, the J end lost 7 bases, and 12 bases lay between the germline ends. This CDR3 is 14 amino acids long. Germline-derived CDR1 and CDR2 are ENHRY and SYGVKD. TCRdb itself ran the 5' RACE reads through MiXCR, one entry per CDR3 protein. The repertoire has approximately 50,000 distinct CDR3 sequences, approximately 6.2% of them found once; the top ten carry less than 1.5%. In this sample, this clonotype turned up a few times. What was sequenced was CD4+ T cells from blood. The chain combines TRBV10-3 with TRBJ1-1, with D possibly matching TRBD1 (5 bases). The clonotype was recovered from a young woman with multiple sclerosis. CDR3: CAISESRGGDEAFF. Here the CDR3 DNA reads TGTGCCATCAGTGAGTCCCGGGGCGGAGATGAAGCTTTCTTT.